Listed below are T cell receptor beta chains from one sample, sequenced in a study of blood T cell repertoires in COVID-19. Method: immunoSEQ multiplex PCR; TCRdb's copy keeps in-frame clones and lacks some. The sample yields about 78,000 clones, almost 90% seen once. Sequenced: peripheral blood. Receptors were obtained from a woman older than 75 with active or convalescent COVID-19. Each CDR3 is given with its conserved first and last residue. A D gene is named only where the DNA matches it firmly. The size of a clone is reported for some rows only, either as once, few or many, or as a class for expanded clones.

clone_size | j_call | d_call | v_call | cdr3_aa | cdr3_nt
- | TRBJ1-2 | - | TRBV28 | CASSLEKTYGYTF | TGTGCCAGCAGTTTGGAGAAGACCTATGGCTACACCTTC
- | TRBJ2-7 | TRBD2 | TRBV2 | CASSVGLAGVGEQYF | TGTGCCAGCAGTGTTGGACTAGCGGGAGTAGGCGAGCAGTACTTC
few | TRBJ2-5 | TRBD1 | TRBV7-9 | CASSPGTGGTKRETQYF | TGTGCCAGCAGCCCTGGGACAGGGGGTACCAAGAGGGAGACCCAGTACTTC
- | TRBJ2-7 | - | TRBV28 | CASSLEQGWTYEQYF | TGTGCCAGCAGTTTGGAACAGGGCTGGACCTACGAGCAGTACTTC
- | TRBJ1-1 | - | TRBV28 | CASSLFLVPGAFF | TGTGCCAGCAGTTTATTTTTAGTTCCCGGAGCTTTCTTT
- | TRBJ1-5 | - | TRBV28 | CASSHLQGRNQPQHF | TGTGCCAGCAGCCATCTACAGGGAAGAAATCAGCCCCAGCATTTT
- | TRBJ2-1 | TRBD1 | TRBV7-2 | CASSLITGGREQFF | TGTGCCAGCAGCTTGATAACAGGGGGCAGGGAGCAGTTCTTC
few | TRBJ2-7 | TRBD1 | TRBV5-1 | CASSDGWGQGANEQYF | TGCGCCAGCAGCGACGGGTGGGGACAGGGGGCGAACGAGCAGTACTTC
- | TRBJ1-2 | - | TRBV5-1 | CASSTSGEGGYTF | TGCGCCAGCAGCACCTCAGGGGAAGGAGGCTACACCTTC
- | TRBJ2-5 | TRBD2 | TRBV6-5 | CATGGTRKETQYF | TGCGCAACCGGAGGGACTAGGAAAGAGACCCAGTACTTC
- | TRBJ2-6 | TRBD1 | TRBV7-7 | CASSLTATGAGANVLTF | TGTGCTAGCAGCTTAACCGCGACAGGGGCTGGGGCCAACGTCCTGACTTTC
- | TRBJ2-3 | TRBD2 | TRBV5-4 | CAIHSGGRSDTQYF | TGTGCCATCCATAGCGGGGGGCGTTCAGATACGCAGTATTTT
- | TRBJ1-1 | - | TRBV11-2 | CASSPGGGAFGAFF | TGTGCCAGCAGCCCGGGGGGTGGGGCTTTTGGAGCTTTCTTT
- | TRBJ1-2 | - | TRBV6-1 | CASSENQANYGYTF | TGTGCCAGCAGTGAAAACCAGGCTAACTATGGCTACACCTTC
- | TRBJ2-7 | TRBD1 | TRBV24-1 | CATSLTGDLGEQYF | TGTGCCACCAGTCTAACAGGGGATCTGGGCGAGCAGTACTTC
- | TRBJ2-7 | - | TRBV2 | CASSEKRVASYEQYF | TGTGCCAGCAGTGAAAAGCGGGTGGCGTCCTACGAGCAGTACTTC
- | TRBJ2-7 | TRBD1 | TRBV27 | CASSRTGREQYF | TGTGCCAGCAGTAGGACAGGGCGTGAGCAGTACTTC
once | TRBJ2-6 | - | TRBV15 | CATSQGVSGANVLTF | TGTGCCACCTCACAGGGTGTCTCTGGGGCCAACGTCCTGACTTTC
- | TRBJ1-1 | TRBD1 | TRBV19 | CARQGAKLNTEAFF | TGTGCCAGACAGGGGGCTAAGCTGAACACTGAAGCTTTCTTT
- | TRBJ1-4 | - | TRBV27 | CASSLHPGATNEKLFF | TGTGCCAGCAGTTTACACCCAGGGGCCACTAATGAAAAACTGTTTTTT
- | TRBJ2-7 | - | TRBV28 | CASSLLSGEQYF | TGTGCCAGCAGTTTATTGAGTGGCGAGCAGTACTTC
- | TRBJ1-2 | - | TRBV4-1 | CASSQVQGSSYGYTF | TGCGCCAGCAGCCAAGTCCAGGGGTCTAGCTATGGCTACACCTTC
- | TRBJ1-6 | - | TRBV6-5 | CASSPNRFSTSPLHF | TGTGCCAGCAGTCCCAACAGGTTTTCGACTTCACCCCTCCACTTT
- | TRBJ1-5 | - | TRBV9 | CASSETDSNQPQHF | TGTGCCAGCAGCGAGACAGATAGCAATCAGCCCCAGCATTTT
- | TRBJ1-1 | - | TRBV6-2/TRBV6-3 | CASSYWGGAMNTEAFF | TGTGCCAGCAGTTACTGGGGGGGTGCCATGAACACTGAAGCTTTCTTT
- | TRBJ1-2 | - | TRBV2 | CASSEAGQSYGYTF | TGTGCCAGCAGTGAAGCCGGACAGTCCTATGGCTACACCTTC
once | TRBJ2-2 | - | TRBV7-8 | CASSFFGRVRFGELFF | TGTGCCAGCAGCTTTTTCGGTAGAGTGAGATTCGGGGAGCTGTTTTTT
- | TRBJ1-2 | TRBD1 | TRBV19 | CASTRGQGNYGYTF | TGTGCCAGTACCCGAGGACAGGGGAACTATGGCTACACCTTC
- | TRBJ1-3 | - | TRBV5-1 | CASSLAGAGNTIYF | TGCGCCAGCAGCTTGGCGGGGGCTGGAAACACCATATATTTT
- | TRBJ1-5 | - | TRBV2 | CASSAQNDQPQHF | TGTGCCAGCAGCGCACAGAATGATCAGCCCCAGCATTTT
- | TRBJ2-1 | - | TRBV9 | CASSVSGLEQFF | TGTGCCAGCAGCGTTAGCGGTCTTGAGCAGTTCTTC
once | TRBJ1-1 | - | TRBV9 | CASSAFRVDTEAFF | TGTGCCAGCAGCGCATTTCGGGTGGACACTGAAGCTTTCTTT
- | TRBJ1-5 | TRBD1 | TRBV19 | CASSNPQGAGQPQHF | TGTGCCAGTAGTAATCCACAGGGGGCGGGTCAGCCCCAGCATTTT
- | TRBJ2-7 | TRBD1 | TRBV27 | CASSPTPAPGQIF | TGTGCCAGCAGCCCCACGCCTGCGCCGGGACAGATTTTC
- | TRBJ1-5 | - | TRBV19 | CASSFPGTRSNQPQHF | TGTGCCAGTAGTTTTCCCGGGACACGGAGCAATCAGCCCCAGCATTTT
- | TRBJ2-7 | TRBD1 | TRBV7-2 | CASSPRTGEPFRSYEQYF | TGTGCCAGCAGCCCGAGGACAGGGGAACCTTTTCGCTCCTACGAGCAGTACTTC
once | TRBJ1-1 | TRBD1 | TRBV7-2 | CASSLGPSGGREAFF | TGTGCCAGCAGCTTAGGGCCCTCAGGGGGACGTGAGGCTTTCTTT
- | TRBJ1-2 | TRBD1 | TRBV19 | CATLGTGVVNGYTF | TGTGCCACCCTGGGAACAGGGGTCGTCAATGGCTACACCTTC